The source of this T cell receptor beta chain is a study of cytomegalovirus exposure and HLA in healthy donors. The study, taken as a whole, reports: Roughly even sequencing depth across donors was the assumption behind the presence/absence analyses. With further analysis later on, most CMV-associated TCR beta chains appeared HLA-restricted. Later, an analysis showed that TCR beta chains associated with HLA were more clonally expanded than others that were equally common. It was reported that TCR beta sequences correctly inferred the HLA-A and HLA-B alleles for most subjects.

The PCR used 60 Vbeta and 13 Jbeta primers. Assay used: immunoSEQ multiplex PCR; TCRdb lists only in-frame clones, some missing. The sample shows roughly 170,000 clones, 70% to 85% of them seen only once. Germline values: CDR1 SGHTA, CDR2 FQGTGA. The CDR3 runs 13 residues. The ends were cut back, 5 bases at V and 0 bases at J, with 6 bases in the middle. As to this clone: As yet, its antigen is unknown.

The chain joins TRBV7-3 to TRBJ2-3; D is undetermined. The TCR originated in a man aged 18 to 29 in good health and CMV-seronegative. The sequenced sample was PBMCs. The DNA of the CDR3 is TGTGCCAGCAGCCGCAGTAGCACAGATACGCAGTATTTT. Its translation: CASSRSSTDTQYF.